These 23 T cell receptor beta chains were all obtained from the same sample, sequenced in a study of shared clonotypes between healthy human individuals. This table comes from immunoSEQ multiplex PCR, and its TCRdb copy is limited to in-frame clones, with some not included. Among some 2,100,000 clones listed, 90% to 97% were seen once. Sequencing was done on a sample of naive CD4+ T cells sorted from blood. As to subset: CD45RA+ positively selected. These receptors were collected from a man aged 18 to 29 in good health.

The chain couples TRBV6-7 to TRBJ2-7, with 9 bases matching TRBD1. TRBV6-7 is classed as an ORF, of uncertain function. The trim removed 6 bases at V and 5 bases at J, leaving 8 bases unmatched. The CDR3 consists of 14 residues. CDR3 residues: CASRTGTGTHEQYF. Here the CDR3 DNA reads TGTGCCAGCAGAACCGGGACAGGGACCCACGAGCAGTACTTC.

The chain links TRBV5-1 to TRBJ2-1, with 13 bases that match TRBD2. The germline V gene has CDR1 SGHRS and CDR2 YFSETQ. The CDR3 covers 17 residues. With V trimmed by 4 bases and J by 6 bases, 10 bases remained unmatched. CDR3 sequence reads: CASSGRTSGRSGNEQFF. DNA of the CDR3: TGCGCCAGCAGCGGACGGACTAGCGGGAGATCAGGCAATGAGCAGTTCTTC.

In its sample, this clone was seen once. This chain uses TRBV28 with TRBJ2-5, with TRBD2 identical over 7 bases. This CDR3 spans 15 amino acids. Per the germline V gene, CDR1 is MDHEN and CDR2 is SYDVKM. V trimming: 3 bases; J trimming: 2 bases; junction bases outside the gene matches: 6. DNA for the CDR3: TGTGCCAGCAGTTTCGCGGGGGTGAGGCAAGAGACCCAGTACTTC. Protein sequence: CASSFAGVRQETQYF.

This chain links TRBV7-2 with TRBJ2-7; D gene ambiguous. The germline V gene encodes CDR1 SGHTA and CDR2 FQGNSA. V lost 0 bases and J lost 0, with 12 bases in between. The CDR3 spans 16 residues. CDR3 nucleotide sequence: TGTGCCAGCAGCTTAGCCTTGACGGGCCGCTCCTACGAGCAGTACTTC. Its protein is CASSLALTGRSYEQYF.

The chain carries TRBV28 and TRBJ2-4; the D is unclear. Germline CDR1 reads MDHEN; CDR2 reads SYDVKM. This CDR3 region has 15 residues. Trimming pared 5 bases from V and 0 bases from J, leaving 11 bases between. CDR3 residues: CASSPDSTAKNIQYF. CDR3 DNA sequence: TGTGCCAGCAGTCCAGATTCGACAGCCAAAAACATTCAGTACTTC. Full variable domain (rest looked up from reference TRBV28 and TRBJ2-4): DVKVTQSSRYLVKRTGEKVFLECVQDMDHENMFWYRQDPGLGLRLIYFSYDVKMKEKGDIPEGYSVSREKKERFSLILESASTNQTSMYLCASSPDSTAKNIQYFGAGTRLSVL.

This sequence joins TRBV6-1 and TRBJ1-2; D is unclear. Germline assignment: CDR1 MNHNS and CDR2 SASEGT. The CDR3 extends over 12 amino acids. V was clipped by 8 bases and J by 1 base, with 8 bases between them. The CDR3 DNA follows: TGTGCCAGCCTCCAGTTTAACTATGGCTACACCTTC. Its translation: CASLQFNYGYTF.

The DNA of the CDR3 is TGTGCCAGCAGCTTAGTGGGTCCCAGCGGGAGGGCCGTCGTAGAGACCCAGTACTTC. Its translation is CASSLVGPSGRAVVETQYF. The chain is built from TRBV11-2 and TRBJ2-5; 10 nucleotides align to TRBD2. J was trimmed by 4 bases and V by 1 base; bases with no gene match: 15. Germline CDR1 is SGHAT and CDR2 is FQNNGV. This CDR3 has 19 residues.

This rearrangement joins TRBV7-6 to TRBJ2-1; TRBD2 might be the D (6 bases). The germline V gene encodes CDR1 SGHVS and CDR2 FNYEAQ. The CDR3 contains 12 residues. CDR3 DNA sequence: TGTGCGATCGGGCTAGCGTTTAATGAGCAGTTCTTC. The encoded protein is CAIGLAFNEQFF. Supplemented by reference TRBV7-6 and TRBJ2-1, the full variable domain reads GAGVSQSPRYKVTKRGQDVALRCDPISGHVSLYWYRQALGQGPEFLTYFNYEAQQDKSGLPNDRFSAERPEGSISTLTIQRTEQRDSAMYRCAIGLAFNEQFFGPGTRLTVL.

The V and J genes are TRBV6-6 and TRBJ1-5; D not certain. This CDR3 contains 14 residues. The germline V gene has CDR1 MNHNY and CDR2 SVGAGI (reference sequence). Trimming left V 7 bases short and J 0 bases short, with 10 bases between. The CDR3 DNA reads as TGTGCCAGCAACCCGGCAGGTAGCAATCAGCCCCAGCATTTT. Amino acids: CASNPAGSNQPQHF.

The chain combines TRBV7-2 with TRBJ2-3; 9 bases align to TRBD1. The ends lost 3 bases at V and 6 bases at J; junction bases unmatched: 4. CDR1 and CDR2 (germline): SGHTA, FQGNSA. The length of the CDR3 is 14 residues. The CDR3 loop reads CASSFGTGWDTQYF. CDR3 sequence (DNA): TGTGCCAGCAGCTTCGGGACAGGGTGGGATACGCAGTATTTT.

The V gene is TRBV9, the J gene TRBJ2-5; TRBD2 aligns across 8 bases. The germline CDR1 and CDR2 sequences are SGDLS and YYNGEE. V was clipped by 2 bases and J by 2 bases; unmatched bases: 14. The CDR3 consists of 18 residues. The CDR3 here is CASSVRGSGGLYQETQYF. The CDR3 nucleotides are TGTGCCAGCAGCGTTAGGGGGAGCGGGGGTCTCTATCAAGAGACCCAGTACTTC.

The rearrangement joins TRBV18 to TRBJ1-1; D perhaps matches TRBD1 (5 bases). Trimming took 3 bases from V and 4 from J, leaving 15 bases between them. The CDR3 has 15 residues. CDR1 KGHSH and CDR2 LQKENI come from the germline V gene. The CDR3 loop is CASSPFLTEITEAFF. CDR3 in DNA: TGTGCCAGCTCACCCTTCCTGACAGAGATCACTGAAGCTTTCTTT.

The rearrangement links TRBV2 to TRBJ1-1; D is ambiguous. Germline V lookup: CDR1 SNHLY, CDR2 FYNNEI. Between the trimmed V and J ends, which lost 5 bases and 4 bases, there was a span of 14 bases. The CDR3 spans 14 residues. CDR3 sequence: CASSWEEGSTEAFF. As DNA, the CDR3 is TGTGCCAGCAGTTGGGAGGAGGGCAGCACTGAAGCTTTCTTT.

V gene TRBV29-1 combines with J gene TRBJ2-5; D ambiguous. The germline V gene has CDR1 SQVTM and CDR2 ANQGSEA. The length of the CDR3 is 12 residues. V lost 5 bases to trimming and J lost 4 bases, with 11 bases between them. The CDR3 protein is CSVRPGGETQYF. The CDR3 bases are TGCAGCGTTCGTCCCGGTGGAGAGACCCAGTACTTC. The full variable domain, in which reference TRBV29-1 and TRBJ2-5 provide the parts outside the CDR3, is SAVISQKPSRDICQRGTSLTIQCQVDSQVTMMFWYRQQPGQSLTLIATANQGSEATYESGFVIDKFPISRPNLTFSTLTVSNMSPEDSSIYLCSVRPGGETQYFGPGTRLLVL.

The rearrangement links TRBV6-4 to TRBJ1-1, with 7 bases matching TRBD1. Germline CDR1 is MRHNA and CDR2 is SNTAGT. V trimming: 0 bases; J trimming: 10 bases; junction bases outside the gene matches: 5. The CDR3 extends over 13 amino acids. This CDR3 is CASSDSGRGRAFF. DNA of the CDR3: TGTGCCAGCAGTGACTCGGGCAGGGGGAGAGCTTTCTTT.

The rearrangement uses TRBV2 and TRBJ2-7; D perhaps matches TRBD1 (6 bases). This CDR3 is built from 13 residues. The germline V gene has CDR1 SNHLY and CDR2 FYNNEI. V was pared by 6 bases and J by 7 bases, with 16 bases between. Here the CDR3 reads CASRGHGVGEQYF. For the CDR3, the DNA is TGTGCCAGCAGGGGACATGGGGTGGGGGAGCAGTACTTC.

CDR3 loop: CASSKSTAQETQYF. Here the CDR3 DNA reads TGTGCCAGTAGTAAATCGACGGCTCAAGAGACCCAGTACTTC. The chain is built from TRBV19 and TRBJ2-5; D gene uncertain. The CDR3 is 14 residues long. The V and J ends lost 4 bases and 2 bases respectively, with 11 bases between them. Germline assignment: CDR1 LNHDA and CDR2 SQIVND (reference sequence). Full variable domain (rest looked up from reference TRBV19 and TRBJ2-5): DGGITQSPKYLFRKEGQNVTLSCEQNLNHDAMYWYRQDPGQGLRLIYYSQIVNDFQKGDIAEGYSVSREKKESFPLTVTSAQKNPTAFYLCASSKSTAQETQYFGPGTRLLVL.

This chain uses TRBV27 with TRBJ2-5, with TRBD2 as a possible D gene (6 bases). V lost 5 bases to trimming and J lost 5 bases, with 15 bases between them. The CDR3 is 14 amino acids. Per the germline V gene, CDR1 is MNHEY and CDR2 is SMNVEV (reference sequence). For the CDR3, the DNA is TGTGCCAGCAGTCACCGAAATGGGGGGGAGACCCAGTACTTC. This translates into CASSHRNGGETQYF.

Here the CDR3 reads CASSSRSNTGELFF. CDR3 in DNA: TGTGCCAGCAGCTCACGATCAAACACCGGGGAGCTGTTTTTT. This chain connects TRBV9 to TRBJ2-2, with D hard to call. The CDR3 loop spans 14 amino acids. In germline, CDR1 is SGDLS, CDR2 YYNGEE. Trimming removed 4 bases from V and 2 bases from J, with 9 bases in between.

This chain joins TRBV7-2 and TRBJ2-7, with 13 bases that match TRBD2. The CDR3 loop spans 16 amino acids. Germline V gene data show CDR1 as SGHTA and CDR2 as FQGNSA. V was clipped by 6 bases and J by 6 bases; unmatched bases: 11. For the CDR3, the DNA is TGTGCCAGCAGTTTCCCCCCTGGGACTAGCGGGACCGAGCAGTACTTC. This sequence encodes CASSFPPGTSGTEQYF.

The genes are TRBV2 and TRBJ1-3, with D perhaps matching TRBD1 (5 bases). Trimming cost V 6 bases and J 0 bases, with 12 bases left between them. There are 15 residues in the CDR3. CDR1 is SNHLY, CDR2 FYNNEI, per germline. Written as DNA, the CDR3 is TGTGCCAGCAGGACAGAGGGTTACTCTGGAAACACCATATATTTT. Translating it yields CASRTEGYSGNTIYF.

This chain uses TRBV21-1 with TRBJ2-1; TRBD1 was called by the table and not checked on the DNA. TRBV21-1 is flagged as a pseudogene. The CDR3 is 17 residues long. The CDR3 sequence: CASSKVTGGNSADEQFF. The CDR3 nucleotides read TGTGCCAGCAGCAAAGTAACAGGGGGAAATAGCGCCGATGAGCAGTTCTTC.

Regarding this clone: The same CDR3 also results from other DNA sequences found in this sample. This chain joins TRBV7-2 and TRBJ2-3; 7 positions agree with TRBD1. CDR1 SGHTA and CDR2 FQGNSA come from the germline V gene. J gave up 0 bases and V 5 bases, and 2 bases lay outside the gene matches. The CDR3 spans 14 residues. In DNA form, the CDR3 reads TGTGCCAGCAGCCAGGGACAGAGCACAGATACGCAGTATTTT. This gives the protein CASSQGQSTDTQYF.